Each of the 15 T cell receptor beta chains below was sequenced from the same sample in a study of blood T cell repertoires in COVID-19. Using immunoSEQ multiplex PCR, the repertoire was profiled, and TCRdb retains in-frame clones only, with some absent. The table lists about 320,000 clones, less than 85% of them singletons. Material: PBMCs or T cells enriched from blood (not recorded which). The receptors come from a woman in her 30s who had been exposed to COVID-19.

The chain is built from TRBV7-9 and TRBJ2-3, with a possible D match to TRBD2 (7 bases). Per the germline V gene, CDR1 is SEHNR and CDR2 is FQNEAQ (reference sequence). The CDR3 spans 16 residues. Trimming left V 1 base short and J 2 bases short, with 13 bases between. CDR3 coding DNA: TGTGCCAGCAGCTTAGGGGCGGGGGCCTACACAGATACGCAGTATTTT. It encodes CASSLGAGAYTDTQYF. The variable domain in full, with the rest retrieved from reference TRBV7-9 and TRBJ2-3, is DTGVSQNPRHKITKRGQNVTFRCDPISEHNRLYWYRQTLGQGPEFLTYFQNEAQLEKSRLLSDRFSAERPKGSFSTLEIQRTEQGDSAMYLCASSLGAGAYTDTQYFGPGTRLTVL.

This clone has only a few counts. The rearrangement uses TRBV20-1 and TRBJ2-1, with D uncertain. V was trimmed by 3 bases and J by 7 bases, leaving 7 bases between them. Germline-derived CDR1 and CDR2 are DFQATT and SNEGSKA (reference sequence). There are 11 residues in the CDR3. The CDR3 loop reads CSARPRNEQFF. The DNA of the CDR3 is TGCAGTGCTAGGCCTAGGAATGAGCAGTTCTTC.

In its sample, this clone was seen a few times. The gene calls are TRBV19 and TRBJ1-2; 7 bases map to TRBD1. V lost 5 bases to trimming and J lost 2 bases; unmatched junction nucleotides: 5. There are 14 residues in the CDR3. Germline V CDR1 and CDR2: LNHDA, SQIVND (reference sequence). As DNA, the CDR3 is TGTGCCAGTAGTGCAACACAGGGGAACTATGGCTACACCTTC. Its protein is CASSATQGNYGYTF.

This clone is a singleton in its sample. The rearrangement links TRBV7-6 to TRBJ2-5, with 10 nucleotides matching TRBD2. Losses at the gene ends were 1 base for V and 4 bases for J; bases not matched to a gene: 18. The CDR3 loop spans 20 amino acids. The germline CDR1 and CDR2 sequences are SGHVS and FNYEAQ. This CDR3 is CASSLGVQREGVSVSETQYF. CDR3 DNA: TGTGCCAGCAGCTTAGGTGTCCAGCGGGAGGGCGTTTCGGTCTCAGAGACCCAGTACTTC.

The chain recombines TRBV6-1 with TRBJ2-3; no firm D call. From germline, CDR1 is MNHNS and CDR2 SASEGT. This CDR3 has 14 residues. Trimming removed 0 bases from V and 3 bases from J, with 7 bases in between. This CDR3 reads CASSEASLTDTQYF. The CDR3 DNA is TGTGCCAGCAGTGAAGCGAGCCTGACAGATACGCAGTATTTT.

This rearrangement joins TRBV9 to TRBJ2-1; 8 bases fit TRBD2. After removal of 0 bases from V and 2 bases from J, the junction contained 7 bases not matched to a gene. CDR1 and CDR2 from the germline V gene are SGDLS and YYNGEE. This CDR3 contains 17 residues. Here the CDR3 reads CASSVGASGYTYNEQFF. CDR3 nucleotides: TGTGCCAGCAGCGTAGGAGCTAGCGGGTATACCTACAATGAGCAGTTCTTC.

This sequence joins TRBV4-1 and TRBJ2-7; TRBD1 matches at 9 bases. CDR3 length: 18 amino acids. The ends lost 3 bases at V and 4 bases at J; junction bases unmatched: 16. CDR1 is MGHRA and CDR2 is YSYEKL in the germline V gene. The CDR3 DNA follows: TGCGCCAGCAGCCACTCCCTCCGGGACAGGGAGGGTTCGTACGAGCAGTACTTC. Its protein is CASSHSLRDREGSYEQYF.

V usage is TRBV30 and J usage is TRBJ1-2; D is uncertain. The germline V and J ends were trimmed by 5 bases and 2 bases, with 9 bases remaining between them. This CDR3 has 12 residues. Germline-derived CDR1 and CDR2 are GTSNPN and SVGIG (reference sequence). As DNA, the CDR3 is TGTGCCTGGCGACACCTGAACTATGGCTACACCTTC. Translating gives CAWRHLNYGYTF.

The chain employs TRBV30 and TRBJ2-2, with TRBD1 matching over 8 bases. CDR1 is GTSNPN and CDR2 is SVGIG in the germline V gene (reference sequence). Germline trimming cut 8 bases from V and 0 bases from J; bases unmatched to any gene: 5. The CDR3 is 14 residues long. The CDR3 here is CAAPTGANTGELFF. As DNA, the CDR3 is TGTGCCGCTCCGACAGGGGCGAACACCGGGGAGCTGTTTTTT.

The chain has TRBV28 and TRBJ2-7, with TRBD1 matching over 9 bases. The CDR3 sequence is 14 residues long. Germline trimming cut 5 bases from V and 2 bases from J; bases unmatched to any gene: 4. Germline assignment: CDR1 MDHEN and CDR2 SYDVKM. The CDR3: CASSGGQGTYEQYF. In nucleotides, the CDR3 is TGTGCCAGCAGTGGAGGACAGGGGACCTACGAGCAGTACTTC.

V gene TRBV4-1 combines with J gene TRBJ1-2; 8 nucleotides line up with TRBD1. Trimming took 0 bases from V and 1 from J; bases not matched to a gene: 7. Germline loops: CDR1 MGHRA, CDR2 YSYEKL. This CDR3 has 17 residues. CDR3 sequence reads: CASSQDQRQGNNYGYTF. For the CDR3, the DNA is TGCGCCAGCAGCCAAGACCAGAGACAGGGGAATAACTATGGCTACACCTTC.

The chain's CDR3 is CAIESGTGGSGYTF. The CDR3, as DNA: TGTGCCATCGAGTCCGGGACAGGGGGAAGTGGCTACACCTTC. The chain links TRBV11-2 to TRBJ1-2; 11 bases agree with TRBD1. The trim removed 10 bases at V and 7 bases at J, leaving 11 bases unmatched. Germline loops: CDR1 SGHAT, CDR2 FQNNGV. CDR3 size: 14 residues.

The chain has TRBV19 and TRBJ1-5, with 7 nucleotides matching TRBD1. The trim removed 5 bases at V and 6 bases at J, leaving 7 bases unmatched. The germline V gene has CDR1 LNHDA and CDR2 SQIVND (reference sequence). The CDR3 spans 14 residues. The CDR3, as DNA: TGTGCCAGTAGTCCGACAGGGTTTATTCAGCCCCAGCATTTT. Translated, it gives CASSPTGFIQPQHF.

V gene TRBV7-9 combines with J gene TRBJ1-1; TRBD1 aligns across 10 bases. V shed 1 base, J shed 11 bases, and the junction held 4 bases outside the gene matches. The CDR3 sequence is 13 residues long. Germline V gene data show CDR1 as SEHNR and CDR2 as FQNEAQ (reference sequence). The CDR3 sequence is CASSLGDRGAAFF. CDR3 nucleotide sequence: TGTGCCAGCAGCTTAGGGGACAGGGGCGCTGCTTTCTTT.

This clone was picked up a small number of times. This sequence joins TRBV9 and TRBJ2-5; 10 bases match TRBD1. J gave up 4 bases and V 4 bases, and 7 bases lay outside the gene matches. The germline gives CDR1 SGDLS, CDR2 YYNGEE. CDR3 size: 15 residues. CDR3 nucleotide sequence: TGTGCCAGCAGCCCCTCGGACAGGGGGTTAGAGACCCAGTACTTC. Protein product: CASSPSDRGLETQYF.